The 28 T cell receptor beta chains below were found in one sample sequenced in a study of blood T cell repertoires in COVID-19. TCRdb keeps only in-frame clones here, not all; method: immunoSEQ multiplex PCR. The sample lists tens of thousands of clones, roughly 86% occurring once. The sequencing input was peripheral blood. All receptors derive from a human donor with acute or convalescent COVID-19. The donor label of this sample is uncertain.

The chain couples TRBV7-7 to TRBJ2-1, with 13 bases lining up with TRBD2. There are 15 residues in the CDR3. After removal of 3 bases from V and 8 bases from J, the junction contained 4 bases not matched to a gene. The germline V gene encodes CDR1 SSHAT and CDR2 FNYEAQ (reference sequence). The CDR3 region has the DNA TGTGCCAGCAGCTTTGGACTAGCGGGGGTGGATGAGCAGTTCTTC. It encodes CASSFGLAGVDEQFF.

This chain connects TRBV19 to TRBJ1-5; 8 bases match TRBD1. The CDR3 runs to 15 residues. Trimming took 2 bases from V and 6 from J; bases not matched to a gene: 6. CDR1 and CDR2 (germline): LNHDA, SQIVND (reference sequence). CDR3 bases: TGTGCCAGTAGTATATTGGACAGGGTCGGTCAGCCCCAGCATTTT. Protein product: CASSILDRVGQPQHF.

The rearrangement links TRBV29-1 to TRBJ2-7, with D possibly being TRBD2 (5 bases). Germline CDR1 and CDR2: SQVTM and ANQGSEA. The CDR3 contains 13 residues. V was trimmed by 4 bases and J by 5 bases, leaving 15 bases between them. CDR3 loop: CSVVVSGYDEQYF. The CDR3 DNA reads TGCAGCGTTGTTGTCTCGGGGTACGACGAGCAGTACTTC.

The CDR3 bases are TGTGCCAGCGTCCTATCCGGGACAGGTCCCGGGGAGCTGTTTTTT. It translates to CASVLSGTGPGELFF. The rearrangement links TRBV6-1 to TRBJ2-2; TRBD1 matches at 8 bases. The CDR3 consists of 15 residues. From germline, CDR1 is MNHNS and CDR2 SASEGT. With 8 bases clipped from V and 6 bases from J, the junction kept 11 bases outside the gene matches.

The genes are TRBV14 and TRBJ2-2; tentatively, D is TRBD1 (6 bases). Per germline, CDR1 SGHDN and CDR2 FVKESK. V lost 4 bases and J lost 2, with 11 bases in between. CDR3 length: 15 residues. CDR3 in DNA: TGTGCCAGCAGCCGCTCGGACAGAAACACCGGGGAGCTGTTTTTT. This codes for CASSRSDRNTGELFF.

Here the CDR3 reads CASSSSHLQSSIQYF. The CDR3, as DNA: TGTGCCAGCAGCTCCAGTCACCTTCAAAGTTCCATTCAGTACTTC. This chain connects TRBV6-5 to TRBJ2-4; D gene unclear. Per germline, CDR1 MNHEY and CDR2 SVGAGI. V dropped 6 bases and J dropped 9 bases, with 21 bases sitting between them. The CDR3 extends over 15 amino acids.

The V and J genes are TRBV7-3 and TRBJ2-1; 10 bases line up with TRBD2. This CDR3 has 15 residues. Germline CDR1 reads SGHTA; CDR2 reads FQGTGA. The trim removed 6 bases at V and 6 bases at J, leaving 8 bases unmatched. The DNA of the CDR3 is TGTGCCAGCAGTCTCCAGCGGGGGGGCCTCAATGAGCAGTTCTTC. It specifies CASSLQRGGLNEQFF.

This clone has just one count. This sequence joins TRBV28 and TRBJ1-2; D perhaps matches TRBD1 (6 bases). This CDR3 contains 14 residues. V dropped 2 bases and J dropped 8 bases, with 15 bases sitting between them. Germline V gene sequence: CDR1 MDHEN, CDR2 SYDVKM. CDR3 residues: CASSLGNRVSGYTF. In DNA form, the CDR3 reads TGTGCCAGCAGTTTAGGAAACAGGGTTTCGGGCTACACCTTC.

The chain recombines TRBV20-1 with TRBJ2-1; TRBD2 matches at 11 bases. This CDR3 has 15 amino acids. Germline CDR1 reads DFQATT; CDR2 reads SNEGSKA (reference sequence). The V and J ends lost 3 bases and 8 bases, in that order; junction bases with no gene match: 9. Here the CDR3 DNA reads TGCAGTGCTAGTAAATCTAGCGGGGGGTCCTATGAGCAGTTCTTC. Translated, it gives CSASKSSGGSYEQFF.

This chain links TRBV10-3 with TRBJ2-7, with 8 bases matching TRBD2. This CDR3 comprises 15 residues. Trimming took 4 bases from V and 3 from J; bases not matched to a gene: 8. Germline CDR1 and CDR2: ENHRY and SYGVKD. CDR3 nucleotides: TGTGCCATCAGTGCACCGGGGGGGGCCAACTACGAGCAGTACTTC. Its translation: CAISAPGGANYEQYF.

CDR3 coding DNA: TGTGCCAGCAGTGAATTTTCCCAGAGGTTCACCGGGGAGCTGTTTTTT. This sequence encodes CASSEFSQRFTGELFF. The chain couples TRBV2 to TRBJ2-2; D is ambiguous. Germline loops: CDR1 SNHLY, CDR2 FYNNEI. V was trimmed by 2 bases and J by 4 bases, leaving 14 bases between them. This CDR3 has 16 amino acids.

The V call is TRBV2, the J call TRBJ2-1; TRBD2 is a possible D gene (5 bases). CDR3 length: 16 amino acids. Germline values: CDR1 SNHLY, CDR2 FYNNEI. Trimming removed 6 bases from V and 5 bases from J, with 20 bases in between. CDR3 coding DNA: TGTGCCAGCAGAAACTTAGCGATCAGTTGGGACAATGAGCAGTTCTTC. Protein sequence: CASRNLAISWDNEQFF.

The chain employs TRBV28 and TRBJ2-7; 12 bases match TRBD1. The CDR3 is made up of 17 amino acids. Germline loops: CDR1 MDHEN, CDR2 SYDVKM. V dropped 7 bases and J dropped 6; count of bases not matched to a gene: 16. The CDR3 loop reads CASTPRVGDRGHGEQYF. The CDR3 DNA sequence: TGTGCCAGCACCCCCCGAGTCGGGGACAGGGGGCATGGCGAGCAGTACTTC.

This chain connects TRBV15 to TRBJ2-2; 7 nucleotides align to TRBD1. This CDR3 region has 15 residues. After removal of 1 base from V and 4 bases from J, the junction contained 3 bases not matched to a gene. The germline V gene encodes CDR1 LNHNV and CDR2 YYDKDF (reference sequence). CDR3: CATSRGQGPTGELFF. The DNA of the CDR3 is TGTGCCACCAGCAGAGGACAGGGCCCCACCGGGGAGCTGTTTTTT.

The rearrangement links TRBV6-6 to TRBJ2-2; possible D gene TRBD1, 5 bases. Germline V lookup: CDR1 MNHNY, CDR2 SVGAGI (reference sequence). This CDR3 has 12 amino acids. The germline V and J ends were trimmed by 10 bases and 1 base, with 7 bases remaining between them. The CDR3 DNA follows: TGTGCCAATCAGGGGAACACCGGGGAGCTGTTTTTT. Amino acid sequence: CANQGNTGELFF.

This clone was observed a few times. The CDR3: CASSVGGRGYEQYF. The CDR3 DNA follows: TGTGCCAGCAGCGTAGGAGGCAGGGGGTACGAGCAGTACTTC. V and J are TRBV9 and TRBJ2-7; 7 nucleotides match TRBD1. V shed 0 bases, J shed 4 bases, and the junction held 4 bases outside the gene matches. CDR3 size: 14 residues. Germline V gene sequence: CDR1 SGDLS, CDR2 YYNGEE.

The V call is TRBV14, the J call TRBJ1-2; 10 bases map to TRBD1. Germline lookup yields CDR1 SGHDN and CDR2 FVKESK. This CDR3 contains 13 residues. J was trimmed by 6 bases and V by 4 bases; bases with no gene match: 2. Written as DNA, the CDR3 is TGTGCCAGCAGCCCGGACAGGGGGAATGGCTACACCTTC. Protein: CASSPDRGNGYTF.

This rearrangement joins TRBV2 to TRBJ2-2; TRBD2 matches 8 bases. The V gene's germline CDR1 is SNHLY and CDR2 FYNNEI. The length of the CDR3 is 15 residues. V was clipped by 7 bases and J by 1 base; unmatched bases: 5. This CDR3 reads CASKGGGQNTGELFF. CDR3 in DNA: TGTGCCAGCAAAGGCGGGGGGCAGAACACCGGGGAGCTGTTTTTT. The variable domain in full, completed from reference TRBV2 and TRBJ2-2, reads EPEVTQTPSHQVTQMGQEVILRCVPISNHLYFYWYRQILGQKVEFLVSFYNNEISEKSEIFDDQFSVERPDGSNFTLKIRSTKLEDSAMYFCASKGGGQNTGELFFGEGSRLTVL.

This clone was observed once. The chain employs TRBV6-6 and TRBJ2-3; 10 bases fit TRBD1. The CDR3 runs to 15 residues. CDR1 is MNHNY and CDR2 is SVGAGI in the germline V gene (reference sequence). The ends lost 5 bases at V and 4 bases at J; junction bases unmatched: 6. The CDR3 DNA reads as TGTGCCAGCAGTATAGAGGGACAGGGGCCAGATACGCAGTATTTT. This encodes CASSIEGQGPDTQYF.

The genes are TRBV3-1 (or the pseudogene TRBV3-2) and TRBJ1-2; maybe TRBD1 (6 bases). CDR3 size: 16 residues. V was clipped by 0 bases and J by 8 bases, with 19 bases between them. CDR1 is LGHDT, CDR2 YNNKEL, per germline (reference sequence). The DNA for the CDR3 is TGTGCCAGCAGCCAAGAGGGTAGTGGACCGACAGGAGGCTACACCTTC. Residues: CASSQEGSGPTGGYTF.

CDR3: CASSLFLNQPQHF. CDR3 sequence (DNA): TGTGCCAGCAGTTTATTCCTCAATCAGCCCCAGCATTTT. V is TRBV27 and J is TRBJ1-5, with unresolved D. The germline CDR1 and CDR2 sequences are MNHEY and SMNVEV (reference sequence). Trimming took 1 base from V and 3 from J, leaving 4 bases between them. The CDR3 has 13 amino acids.

The chain couples TRBV6-5 to TRBJ2-2, with D perhaps matching TRBD2 (7 bases). V lost 0 bases and J lost 5, with 13 bases in between. The CDR3 is 16 residues long. Germline-derived CDR1 and CDR2 are MNHEY and SVGAGI. DNA of the CDR3: TGTGCCAGCAGTTACTCGCGGGGGCGCAGTACCGGGGAGCTGTTTTTT. It is translated as CASSYSRGRSTGELFF.

The chain couples TRBV2 to TRBJ2-3, with 8 nucleotides matching TRBD1. CDR3 length equals 15 residues. The germline gives CDR1 SNHLY, CDR2 FYNNEI. The V segment lost 6 bases and the J segment 0 bases; nucleotides outside the gene matches: 5. In DNA, the CDR3 is TGTGCCAGCAGAGCGACAGGGGTTAGCACAGATACGCAGTATTTT. This sequence encodes CASRATGVSTDTQYF.

The genes are TRBV30 and TRBJ1-2; D remains ambiguous. The germline gives CDR1 GTSNPN, CDR2 SVGIG (reference sequence). V was shortened by 1 base and J by 4 bases, with 10 bases between the two germline ends. The CDR3 has 13 amino acids. In DNA, the CDR3 is TGTGCCTGGAGTGCTTACGAGGGCTATGGCTACACCTTC. Translated, it gives CAWSAYEGYGYTF.

This chain links TRBV7-9 with TRBJ2-7; the match to TRBD1 covers 9 bases. The CDR3 spans 15 residues. Germline CDR1 reads SEHNR; CDR2 reads FQNEAQ (reference sequence). V gave up 5 bases and J gave up 3 bases; unmatched junction bases: 8. The CDR3 sequence: CASSLDGQGRYEQYF. CDR3 nucleotide sequence: TGTGCCAGCAGCCTCGACGGACAGGGGCGCTACGAGCAGTACTTC. The full variable domain, rest sourced from reference TRBV7-9 and TRBJ2-7, is DTGVSQNPRHKITKRGQNVTFRCDPISEHNRLYWYRQTLGQGPEFLTYFQNEAQLEKSRLLSDRFSAERPKGSFSTLEIQRTEQGDSAMYLCASSLDGQGRYEQYFGPGTRLTVT.

V gene TRBV7-8 combines with J gene TRBJ2-3; 13 bases match TRBD2. The CDR3 is made up of 16 amino acids. Losses at the gene ends were 3 bases for V and 8 bases for J; bases not matched to a gene: 8. The V gene's germline CDR1 is SGHVS and CDR2 FQNEAQ. The CDR3 nucleotides are TGTGCCAGCAGCTTGAGACTAGCGGGGGGCCGTACTACGCAGTATTTT. It specifies CASSLRLAGGRTTQYF.

V gene TRBV4-1 combines with J gene TRBJ1-2; maybe TRBD1 (5 bases). Trimming took off 4 bases at V and 4 bases at J, with 16 bases between the two ends. This CDR3 is 15 amino acids long. Germline V gene data show CDR1 as MGHRA and CDR2 as YSYEKL. CDR3: CASSPRDFSAYGYTF. The DNA of the CDR3 is TGCGCCAGCAGCCCCAGGGATTTTAGTGCCTATGGCTACACCTTC.

The gene calls are TRBV4-2 and TRBJ2-5, with TRBD1 matching over 8 bases. Germline V gene data show CDR1 as LGHNA and CDR2 as YNFKEQ. V shed 7 bases, J shed 5 bases, and the junction held 9 bases outside the gene matches. The CDR3 consists of 14 residues. The CDR3 DNA sequence: TGTGCCAGCAACCCTACAGGGGGTGTGGAGACCCAGTACTTC. It specifies CASNPTGGVETQYF.